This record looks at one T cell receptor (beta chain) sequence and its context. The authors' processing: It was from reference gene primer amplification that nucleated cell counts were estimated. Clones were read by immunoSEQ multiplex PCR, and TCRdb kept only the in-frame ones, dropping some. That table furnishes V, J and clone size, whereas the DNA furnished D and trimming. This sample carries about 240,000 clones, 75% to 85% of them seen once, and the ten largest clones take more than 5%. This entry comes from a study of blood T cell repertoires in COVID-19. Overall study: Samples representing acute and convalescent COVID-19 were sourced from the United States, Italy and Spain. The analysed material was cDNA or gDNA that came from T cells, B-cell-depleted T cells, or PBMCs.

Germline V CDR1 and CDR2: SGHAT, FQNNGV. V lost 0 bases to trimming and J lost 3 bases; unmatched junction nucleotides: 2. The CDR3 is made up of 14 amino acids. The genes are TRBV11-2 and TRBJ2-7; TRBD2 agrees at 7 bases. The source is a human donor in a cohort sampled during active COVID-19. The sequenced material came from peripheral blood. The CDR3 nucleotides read TGTGCCAGCAGCTTAGAAGGGAGGGGCTACGAGCAGTACTTC. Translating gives CASSLEGRGYEQYF. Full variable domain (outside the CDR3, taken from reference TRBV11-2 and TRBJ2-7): EAGVAQSPRYKIIEKRQSVAFWCNPISGHATLYWYQQILGQGPKLLIQFQNNGVVDDSQLPKDRFSAERLKGVDSTLKIQPAKLEDSAVYLCASSLEGRGYEQYFGPGTRLTVT.